Each of the 27 T cell receptor beta chains below was sequenced from the same sample in a study of control samples from healthy donors and cancer patients. Profiled with immunoSEQ multiplex PCR; TCRdb holds only in-frame clones, not every one. The table lists 85,000 to 100,000 clones, approximately 95% of them singletons, with 8% to 9.5% in the top ten. The specimen was blood. The receptors were gathered from a man younger than 35 in good health.

V is TRBV5-6 and J is TRBJ1-5, with D unclear. Germline V gives CDR1 SGHDT, CDR2 YYEEEE. The CDR3 totals 15 residues. Between the trimmed V and J ends, which lost 0 bases and 4 bases, there was a span of 11 bases. CDR3 residues: CASSLAGRLNQPQHF. The CDR3 DNA is TGTGCCAGCAGCTTGGCCGGAAGATTAAATCAGCCCCAGCATTTT.

The chain joins TRBV3-1 (or the pseudogene TRBV3-2) to TRBJ1-6; D gene uncertain. This CDR3 has 15 amino acids. The V gene lost 2 bases and the J gene lost 11 bases, with 16 bases spanning the gap. The germline gives CDR1 LGHDT, CDR2 YNNKEL (reference sequence). This chain's CDR3 is CASSQSVALGPPLHF. CDR3 bases: TGTGCCAGCAGCCAAAGCGTGGCCCTCGGACCACCCCTCCACTTT.

The gene calls are TRBV6-5 and TRBJ1-2, with TRBD1 matching 9 bases. J gave up 4 bases and V 7 bases, and 10 bases lay outside the gene matches. Per germline, CDR1 MNHEY and CDR2 SVGAGI. The CDR3 contains 15 residues. The CDR3 region has the DNA TGTGCCAGCAACCAACCGGGACAGGGATTCTATGGCTACACCTTC. The encoded protein is CASNQPGQGFYGYTF.

The CDR3 spells CASSFNRATVTETQYF. CDR3 bases: TGTGCCAGCAGTTTCAATCGGGCCACTGTGACAGAGACCCAGTACTTC. The gene calls are TRBV27 and TRBJ2-5; D not resolved. The germline V and J ends were trimmed by 3 bases and 4 bases, with 18 bases remaining between them. CDR3 length: 16 amino acids. CDR1 is MNHEY and CDR2 is SMNVEV in the germline V gene (reference sequence).

The chain recombines TRBV27 with TRBJ2-5; possibly TRBD2 for D (6 bases). The germline V gene encodes CDR1 MNHEY and CDR2 SMNVEV (reference sequence). The CDR3 totals 13 residues. Trimming left V 6 bases short and J 4 bases short, with 12 bases between. Here the CDR3 reads CASRPVGGETQYF. The DNA for the CDR3 is TGTGCCAGCAGGCCCGTGGGGGGAGAGACCCAGTACTTC.

The chain combines TRBV29-1 with TRBJ1-1; D possibly corresponds to TRBD1 (5 bases). This CDR3 is built from 12 residues. The germline V gene encodes CDR1 SQVTM and CDR2 ANQGSEA. V was cut by 6 bases and J by 2 bases, with 10 bases left in between. CDR3 residues: CSVARGNTEAFF. The CDR3 DNA sequence: TGCAGCGTAGCTAGGGGTAACACTGAAGCTTTCTTT.

This chain links TRBV7-8 with TRBJ2-2; D gene unclear. The CDR3 extends over 13 amino acids. Germline CDR1 and CDR2: SGHVS and FQNEAQ. The V and J ends lost 5 bases and 2 bases respectively, with 6 bases between them. The CDR3 loop is CASSRKNTGELFF. The DNA for the CDR3 is TGTGCCAGCAGCCGTAAAAACACCGGGGAGCTGTTTTTT.

The sample holds one count of this clone. The chain recombines TRBV6-5 with TRBJ1-6; D is undetermined. CDR3 length: 14 amino acids. CDR1 is MNHEY, CDR2 SVGAGI, per germline. Trimming left V 4 bases short and J 12 bases short, with 16 bases between. This chain's CDR3 is CASSFDEIKEPLHF. CDR3 nucleotide sequence: TGTGCCAGCAGTTTCGACGAGATAAAGGAACCCCTCCACTTT.

The chain joins TRBV29-1 to TRBJ1-1; D possibly corresponds to TRBD1 (5 bases). V lost 0 bases and J 12 bases, leaving 11 bases between the germline ends. CDR3 length: 11 residues. Germline lookup yields CDR1 SQVTM and CDR2 ANQGSEA. This CDR3 reads CSVEDPGTTFF. Written as DNA, the CDR3 is TGCAGCGTTGAAGATCCGGGGACGACTTTCTTT.

The V gene is TRBV2, the J gene TRBJ2-7; 8 nucleotides agree with TRBD1. Germline values: CDR1 SNHLY, CDR2 FYNNEI. The junction had 7 bases not matched to a gene; V was cut back by 6 bases and J by 3 bases. This CDR3 has 14 amino acids. The CDR3 protein is CASRNRGVDYEQYF. CDR3 coding DNA: TGTGCCAGCAGAAACAGGGGGGTGGACTACGAGCAGTACTTC.

The chain has TRBV2 and TRBJ2-1; 10 bases map to TRBD2. From germline, CDR1 is SNHLY and CDR2 FYNNEI. The CDR3 sequence is 17 residues long. V was pared by 3 bases and J by 3 bases, with 8 bases of the junction left unmatched. The CDR3 DNA reads TGTGCCAGCAGTGACCCCGGGACTAGCGAGATCTACAATGAGCAGTTCTTC. Its protein product is CASSDPGTSEIYNEQFF.

The chain couples TRBV11-2 to TRBJ2-1, with 8 bases identical to TRBD2. Per the germline V gene, CDR1 is SGHAT and CDR2 is FQNNGV. The V and J ends lost 3 bases and 1 base, in that order; junction bases with no gene match: 14. The CDR3 runs to 19 residues. The CDR3 region has the DNA TGTGCCAGCAGCTTTAATAAGCCCCCCCCTAGCGGGTCCTACAATGAGCAGTTCTTC. This encodes CASSFNKPPPSGSYNEQFF.

The DNA of the CDR3 is TGTGCCAGCAGTTCCTATCCGGGACAGGGTAACTATGGCTACACCTTC. This gives the protein CASSSYPGQGNYGYTF. The gene calls are TRBV6-5 and TRBJ1-2, with 9 bases matching TRBD1. This CDR3 contains 16 residues. The V gene's germline CDR1 is MNHEY and CDR2 SVGAGI. With 4 bases clipped from V and 1 base from J, the junction kept 7 bases outside the gene matches.

The V gene is TRBV5-4, the J gene TRBJ1-2; D remains unclear. Trimming shortened V by 0 bases and J by 8 bases, and 11 bases separated the two germline ends. Germline V CDR1 and CDR2: SGHNT, YYREEE (reference sequence). This CDR3 is built from 13 residues. CDR3: CASSLDRLVGYTF. In nucleotides, the CDR3 is TGTGCCAGCAGCTTGGATCGACTAGTCGGCTACACCTTC.

This chain links TRBV5-1 with TRBJ1-6, with D tentatively TRBD1 (5 bases). This CDR3 has 14 residues. Deletions cut 0 bases from V and 10 bases from J, with 11 bases between. Germline CDR1 SGHRS, CDR2 YFSETQ. CDR3 nucleotides: TGCGCCAGCAGCTTGGAGCAGGGAGGATCACCCCTCCACTTT. It specifies CASSLEQGGSPLHF.

The chain is built from TRBV18 and TRBJ1-2; weak D call: TRBD1 (6 bases). Per germline, CDR1 KGHSH and CDR2 LQKENI. The CDR3 totals 15 residues. V shed 2 bases and J shed 1 base, with 11 bases lying between them. CDR3 bases: TGTGCCAGCTCACCAGTTGCAGGGGATAACTATGGCTACACCTTC. Encoded protein: CASSPVAGDNYGYTF.

DNA of the CDR3: TGTGCCAGTGCCGGGACAGGGTATGGCAATCAGCCCCAGCATTTT. This sequence encodes CASAGTGYGNQPQHF. This chain joins TRBV7-9 and TRBJ1-5, with 9 bases identical to TRBD1. CDR1 is SEHNR, CDR2 FQNEAQ, per germline (reference sequence). CDR3 length: 15 residues. V lost 9 bases to trimming and J lost 2 bases; unmatched junction nucleotides: 8.

A single count supports this clone. The chain carries TRBV4-1 and TRBJ1-2; D is perhaps TRBD1 (6 bases). V gave up 1 base and J gave up 3 bases, with 6 bases separating them. CDR3 length: 13 residues. The V gene's germline CDR1 is MGHRA and CDR2 YSYEKL. The CDR3 reads CASSQGTDYGYTF. CDR3 DNA: TGCGCCAGCAGCCAAGGGACAGACTATGGCTACACCTTC.

This clone was picked up one time. The chain is built from TRBV5-1 and TRBJ2-1; D may be TRBD1 or TRBD2 (6 bases each). V lost 4 bases and J lost 8, with 28 bases in between. The CDR3 spans 18 residues. The germline gives CDR1 SGHRS, CDR2 YFSETQ. CDR3 sequence reads: CASSTHLRDGGILDEQFF. CDR3 in DNA: TGCGCCAGCAGCACCCACCTCCGGGACGGGGGCATCTTGGATGAGCAGTTCTTC.

The CDR3 is CASSLDSTSPYEQYF. Written as DNA, the CDR3 is TGTGCCAGCAGCTTAGACTCGACTAGCCCCTACGAGCAGTACTTC. The chain recombines TRBV7-2 with TRBJ2-7; 7 nucleotides match TRBD2. V lost 1 base to trimming and J lost 2 bases; unmatched junction nucleotides: 5. This CDR3 contains 15 residues. Germline V CDR1 and CDR2: SGHTA, FQGNSA.

This chain connects TRBV18 to TRBJ1-3; D is unresolved. Trimming took off 2 bases at V and 0 bases at J, with 11 bases between the two ends. Germline CDR1 reads KGHSH; CDR2 reads LQKENI. The CDR3 runs to 16 residues. The CDR3 region is CASSPDRPHSGNTIYF. CDR3 bases: TGTGCCAGCTCACCAGACCGACCCCACTCTGGAAACACCATATATTTT.

The CDR3 here is CASSIGTNTEAFF. In DNA, the CDR3 is TGTGCCAGTAGTATAGGGACGAACACTGAAGCTTTCTTT. This chain connects TRBV19 to TRBJ1-1, with D unclear. Germline CDR1 and CDR2: LNHDA and SQIVND (reference sequence). The CDR3 has 13 residues. Trimming left V 1 base short and J 1 base short, with 4 bases between. Together with reference TRBV19 and TRBJ1-1, the CDR3 gives the full variable domain: DGGITQSPKYLFRKEGQNVTLSCEQNLNHDAMYWYRQDPGQGLRLIYYSQIVNDFQKGDIAEGYSVSREKKESFPLTVTSAQKNPTAFYLCASSIGTNTEAFFGQGTRLTVV.

The chain couples TRBV6-6 to TRBJ1-1; a possible D gene is TRBD1 (5 bases). This CDR3 is 15 amino acids long. Per germline, CDR1 MNHNY and CDR2 SVGAGI (reference sequence). Trimming took off 3 bases at V and 1 base at J, with 12 bases between the two ends. The chain's CDR3 is CASSYRQGKNTEAFF. The CDR3 coding sequence is TGTGCCAGCAGTTATCGTCAGGGAAAGAACACTGAAGCTTTCTTT.

The chain uses TRBV27 and TRBJ2-7, with TRBD1 as a possible D gene (6 bases). V gave up 5 bases and J gave up 3 bases, with 17 bases separating them. Germline CDR1 MNHEY, CDR2 SMNVEV (reference sequence). The CDR3 runs to 15 residues. The CDR3: CASSPPGASIYEQYF. For the CDR3, the DNA is TGTGCCAGCAGTCCTCCAGGGGCATCTATCTACGAGCAGTACTTC.

The chain recombines TRBV2 with TRBJ2-5; D not certain. This CDR3 has 13 amino acids. The germline CDR1 and CDR2 sequences are SNHLY and FYNNEI. Deletions cut 4 bases from V and 13 bases from J, with 19 bases between. The CDR3: CASSAGRWIGRYF. CDR3 bases: TGTGCCAGCAGTGCCGGACGTTGGATCGGCAGGTACTTC.

The chain carries TRBV11-2 and TRBJ2-5; 7 bases are shared with TRBD2. The CDR3 has 16 amino acids. With V trimmed by 2 bases and J by 7 bases, 13 bases remained unmatched. Germline V lookup: CDR1 SGHAT, CDR2 FQNNGV. This CDR3 reads CASSLIGLAAAVTQYF. In DNA, the CDR3 is TGTGCCAGCAGCTTAATTGGGCTAGCGGCTGCTGTGACCCAGTACTTC.

The V call is TRBV30, the J call TRBJ2-2; tentatively, D is TRBD1 (5 bases). Looked up from germline, CDR1 is GTSNPN and CDR2 is SVGIG (reference sequence). V dropped 0 bases and J dropped 1 base, with 9 bases sitting between them. The CDR3 loop spans 15 amino acids. This CDR3 reads CAWSVVGENTGELFF. As DNA, the CDR3 is TGTGCCTGGAGTGTGGTAGGGGAGAACACCGGGGAGCTGTTTTTT.